This T cell receptor beta chain was sequenced for a study of blood T cell repertoires in COVID-19. About the research overall: Samples of COVID-19 (acute and convalescent) were obtained from the United States, Italy and Spain. In each case, the material was cDNA or gDNA derived from T cells, B-cell-depleted T cells, or PBMCs.

This clone was seen a handful of times. CDR1 and CDR2 from the germline V gene are SGHDT and YYEEEE. The V gene lost 0 bases and the J gene lost 9 bases, with 10 bases spanning the gap. The length of the CDR3 is 12 residues. In the study's own analysis: The assay estimated nucleated cells by amplifying reference gene primers. Sequencing was performed with immunoSEQ multiplex PCR; in TCRdb, only in-frame clones are kept and a portion is missing. The D gene and trimming were derived from the DNA, and the V and J assignments and clone size from that table. The sample lists under 250,000 clones; approximately 83% were seen once.

Input material: peripheral blood. The chain recombines TRBV5-6 with TRBJ2-7; no clear D. This receptor was obtained from a woman in her sixties or seventies with acute or convalescent COVID-19. The CDR3 DNA sequence: TGTGCCAGCAGCTTGGGGCCTTTATTGCAGTACTTC. This gives the protein CASSLGPLLQYF.